Listed here are 3 T cell receptor beta chains from one sample, sequenced in a study of technical replicates of blood from a few donors. The repertoire was sequenced with immunoSEQ multiplex PCR; TCRdb's copy has only in-frame clones and lacks some. The table records about 83,000 clones, about 91% of them present only once. Input material: T cells isolated from PBMCs. The receptors shown here come from a human donor in good health.

V usage is TRBV19 and J usage is TRBJ2-1; the D is unclear. The germline CDR1 and CDR2 sequences are LNHDA and SQIVND (reference sequence). V lost 4 bases, J lost 6 bases, and 10 bases lay in between. This CDR3 contains 13 residues. CDR3 DNA sequence: TGTGCCAGTAGTACAGCGCCTTTCAATGAGCAGTTCTTC. Its protein is CASSTAPFNEQFF.

This sequence joins TRBV19 and TRBJ1-5; tentatively, D is TRBD1 (6 bases). Trimming pared 3 bases from V and 7 bases from J, leaving 13 bases between. Germline assignment: CDR1 LNHDA and CDR2 SQIVND (reference sequence). The CDR3 totals 14 residues. In DNA form, the CDR3 reads TGTGCCAGTAGTATGCAGGGGACATACCAGCCCCAGCATTTT. This sequence encodes CASSMQGTYQPQHF.

The DNA of the CDR3 is TGTGCCAGTAGTATGTTAAGACTAGCTCATAGCTCCTACAATGAGCAGTTCTTC. Translated: CASSMLRLAHSSYNEQFF. V usage is TRBV19 and J usage is TRBJ2-1, with TRBD2 identical over 7 bases. CDR3 size: 18 residues. V lost 3 bases to trimming and J lost 0 bases; unmatched junction nucleotides: 11. Germline V CDR1 and CDR2: LNHDA, SQIVND (reference sequence).